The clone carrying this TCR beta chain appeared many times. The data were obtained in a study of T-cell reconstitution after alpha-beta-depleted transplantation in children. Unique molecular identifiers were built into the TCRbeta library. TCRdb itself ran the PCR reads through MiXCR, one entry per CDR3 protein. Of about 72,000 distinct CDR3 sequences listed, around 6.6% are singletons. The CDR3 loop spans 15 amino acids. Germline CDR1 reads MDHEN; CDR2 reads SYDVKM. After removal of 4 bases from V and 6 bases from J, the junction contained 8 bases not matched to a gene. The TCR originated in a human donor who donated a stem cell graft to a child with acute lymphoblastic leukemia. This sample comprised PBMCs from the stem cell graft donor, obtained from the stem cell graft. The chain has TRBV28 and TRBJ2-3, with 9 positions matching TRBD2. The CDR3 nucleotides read TGTGCCAGCAGTTCGGGCGGGAGGGCCTATGATACGCAGTATTTT. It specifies CASSSGGRAYDTQYF.